The 2 T cell receptor beta chains reported below all come from one sample, sequenced in a study of T cells in women clearing cervical HPV infection. Clones were read by immunoSEQ multiplex PCR, and TCRdb kept only the in-frame ones, dropping some. The table lists about 39,000 clones. The sequenced sample consisted of blood buffy coat. These TCRs come from a woman between 18 and 70 years old with a cervical HPV16 infection that either progressed to CIN3+ or cleared (not recorded which).

For this clone: The read terminates 3 residues ahead of where the CDR3 ends, so the germline J gene completes it. J is TRBJ1-2 and V is TRBV29-1; D is perhaps TRBD1 (5 bases). The CDR3 spans 12 residues. Germline V gives CDR1 SQVTM, CDR2 ANQGSEA. Partial CDR3 DNA: TGCAGCGTCATCTTAGGGGCAGAAGGC. Protein sequence: CSVILGAEG. The complete CDR3 reads CSVILGAEGYTF.

About this clone: The DNA ends 3 residues before the CDR3 does, and the rest of the CDR3 is filled in from the germline J gene. The chain uses TRBV5-5 and TRBJ2-1; 7 nucleotides match TRBD2. The CDR3 is 13 amino acids. Germline V gives CDR1 SGHKS, CDR2 YYEKEE (reference sequence). The V segment lost 5 bases and the J segment 9 bases; nucleotides outside the gene matches: 8. Partial CDR3 DNA: TGTGCCAGCAGGGGGGAAGCGGGACGTGAG. The encoded protein is CASRGEAGRE. In full, the CDR3 reads CASRGEAGREQFF.